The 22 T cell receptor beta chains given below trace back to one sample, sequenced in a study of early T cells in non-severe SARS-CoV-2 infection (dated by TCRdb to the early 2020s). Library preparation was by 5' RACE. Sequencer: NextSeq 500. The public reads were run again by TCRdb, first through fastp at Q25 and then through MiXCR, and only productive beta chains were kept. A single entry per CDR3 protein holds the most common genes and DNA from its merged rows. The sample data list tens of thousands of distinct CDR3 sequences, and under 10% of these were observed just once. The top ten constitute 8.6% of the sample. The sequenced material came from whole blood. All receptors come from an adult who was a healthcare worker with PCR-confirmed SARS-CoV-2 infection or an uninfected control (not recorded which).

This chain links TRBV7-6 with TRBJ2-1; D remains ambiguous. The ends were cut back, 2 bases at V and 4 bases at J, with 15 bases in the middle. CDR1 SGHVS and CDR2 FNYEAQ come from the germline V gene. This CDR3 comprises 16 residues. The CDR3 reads CASSLNTSPKYNEQFF. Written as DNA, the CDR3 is TGTGCCAGCAGCTTAAATACCTCACCTAAATACAATGAGCAGTTCTTC.

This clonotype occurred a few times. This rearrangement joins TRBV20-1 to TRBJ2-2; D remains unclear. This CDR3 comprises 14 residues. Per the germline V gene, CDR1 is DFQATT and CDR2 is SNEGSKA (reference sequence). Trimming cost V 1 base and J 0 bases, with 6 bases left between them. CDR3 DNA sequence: TGCAGTGCTAGAGTTAAACCGAACACCGGGGAGCTGTTTTTT. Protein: CSARVKPNTGELFF.

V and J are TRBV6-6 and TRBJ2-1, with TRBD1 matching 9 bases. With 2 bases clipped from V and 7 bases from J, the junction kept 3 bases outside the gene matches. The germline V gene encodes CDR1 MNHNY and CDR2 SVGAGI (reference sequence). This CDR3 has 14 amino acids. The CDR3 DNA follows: TGTGCCAGCAGTTACAGGGACAGGGTTAATGAGCAGTTCTTC. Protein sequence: CASSYRDRVNEQFF.

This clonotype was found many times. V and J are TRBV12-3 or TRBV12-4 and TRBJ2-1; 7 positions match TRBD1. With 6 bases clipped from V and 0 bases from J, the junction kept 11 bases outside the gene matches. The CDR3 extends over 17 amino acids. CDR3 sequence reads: CASSPGGRGSSYNEQFF. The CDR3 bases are TGTGCCAGCAGCCCTGGGGGCAGGGGGAGCTCCTACAATGAGCAGTTCTTC.

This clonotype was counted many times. The CDR3: CASSPDYWGSPLHF. The CDR3 DNA sequence: TGTGCCAGCAGTCCGGACTATTGGGGTTCACCCCTCCACTTT. The chain recombines TRBV6-2 or TRBV6-3 with TRBJ1-6; no clear D gene. The germline V gene encodes CDR1 MNHEY and CDR2 SVGEGT. The CDR3 covers 14 residues. Trimming left V 5 bases short and J 9 bases short, with 14 bases between.

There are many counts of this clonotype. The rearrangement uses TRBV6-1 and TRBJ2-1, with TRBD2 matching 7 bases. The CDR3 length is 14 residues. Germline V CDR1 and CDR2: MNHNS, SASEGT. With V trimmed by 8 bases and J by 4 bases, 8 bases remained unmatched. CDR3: CASGLAGVYNEQFF. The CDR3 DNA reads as TGTGCCAGCGGGTTGGCGGGAGTTTACAATGAGCAGTTCTTC.

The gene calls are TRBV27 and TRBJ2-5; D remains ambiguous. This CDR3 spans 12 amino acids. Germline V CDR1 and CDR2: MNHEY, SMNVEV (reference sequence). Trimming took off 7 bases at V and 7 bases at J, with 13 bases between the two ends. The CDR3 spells CASNNQRGTQYF. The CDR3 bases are TGTGCCAGCAACAATCAAAGAGGGACCCAGTACTTC.

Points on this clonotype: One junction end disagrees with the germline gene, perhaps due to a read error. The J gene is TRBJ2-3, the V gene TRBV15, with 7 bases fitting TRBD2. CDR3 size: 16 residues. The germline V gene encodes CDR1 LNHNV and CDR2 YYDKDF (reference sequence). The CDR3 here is CTTSRQGAGRTDTQYF. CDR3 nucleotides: TGTACCACCAGTCGCCAGGGAGCGGGACGCACAGATACGCAGTATTTT.

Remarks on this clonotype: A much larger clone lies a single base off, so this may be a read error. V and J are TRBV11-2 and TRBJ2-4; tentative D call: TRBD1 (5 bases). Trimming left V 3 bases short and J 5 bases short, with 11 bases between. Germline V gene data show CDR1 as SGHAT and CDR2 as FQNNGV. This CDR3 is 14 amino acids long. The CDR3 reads CASSLDNSENIQYF. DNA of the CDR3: TGTGCCAGCAGCTTGGACAATTCCGAAAACATTCAGTACTTC.

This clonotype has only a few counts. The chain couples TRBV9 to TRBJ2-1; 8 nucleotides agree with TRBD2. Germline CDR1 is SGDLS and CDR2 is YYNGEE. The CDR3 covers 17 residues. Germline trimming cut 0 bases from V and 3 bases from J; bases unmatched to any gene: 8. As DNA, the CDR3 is TGTGCCAGCAGCGTAGAGGGTAGCGGGAATCTCTACAATGAGCAGTTCTTC. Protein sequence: CASSVEGSGNLYNEQFF.

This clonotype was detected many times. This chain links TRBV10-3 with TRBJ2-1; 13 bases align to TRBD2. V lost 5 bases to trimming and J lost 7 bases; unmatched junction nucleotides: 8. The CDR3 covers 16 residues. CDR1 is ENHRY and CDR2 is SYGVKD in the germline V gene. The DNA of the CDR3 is TGTGCCATCAGTACCTCACTAGCGGGAGGGCAGAATGAGCAGTTCTTC. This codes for CAISTSLAGGQNEQFF.

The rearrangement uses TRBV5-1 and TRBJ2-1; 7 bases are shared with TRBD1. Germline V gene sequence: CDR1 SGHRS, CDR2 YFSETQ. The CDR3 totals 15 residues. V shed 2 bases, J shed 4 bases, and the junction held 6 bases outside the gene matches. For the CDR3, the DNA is TGCGCCAGCAGCTTCCGGGACAGCCGATACAATGAGCAGTTCTTC. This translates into CASSFRDSRYNEQFF.

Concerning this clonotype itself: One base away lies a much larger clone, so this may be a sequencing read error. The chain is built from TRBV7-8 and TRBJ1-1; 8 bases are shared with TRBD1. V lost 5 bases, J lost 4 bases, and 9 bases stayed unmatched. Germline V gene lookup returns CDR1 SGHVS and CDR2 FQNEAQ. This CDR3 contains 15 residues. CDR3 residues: CASSPRTGFRTEAFF. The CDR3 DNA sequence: TGTGCCAGCAGCCCACGGACAGGGTTTCGCACTGAAGCTTTCTTT.

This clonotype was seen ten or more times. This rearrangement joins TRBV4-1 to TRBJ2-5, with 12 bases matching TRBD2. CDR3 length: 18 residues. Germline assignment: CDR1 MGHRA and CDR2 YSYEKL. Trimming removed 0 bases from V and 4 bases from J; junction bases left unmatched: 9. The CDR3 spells CASSQDFLAGGPLETQYF. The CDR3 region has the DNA TGCGCCAGCAGCCAAGATTTCCTAGCGGGAGGGCCATTAGAGACCCAGTACTTC.

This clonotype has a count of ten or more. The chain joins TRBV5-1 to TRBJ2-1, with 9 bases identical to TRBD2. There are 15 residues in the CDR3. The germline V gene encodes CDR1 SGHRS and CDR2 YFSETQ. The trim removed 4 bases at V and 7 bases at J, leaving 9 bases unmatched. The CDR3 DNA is TGCGCCAGCAGCACTGGGGGGACTAGCAGGAATGAGCAGTTCTTC. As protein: CASSTGGTSRNEQFF.

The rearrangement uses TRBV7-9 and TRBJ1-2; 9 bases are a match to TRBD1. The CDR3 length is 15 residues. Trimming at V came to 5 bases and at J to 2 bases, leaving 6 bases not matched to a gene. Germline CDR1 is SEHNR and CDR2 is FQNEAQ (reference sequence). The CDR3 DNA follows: TGTGCCAGCAGCACCTGGACAGGGGACAACTATGGCTACACCTTC. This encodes CASSTWTGDNYGYTF.

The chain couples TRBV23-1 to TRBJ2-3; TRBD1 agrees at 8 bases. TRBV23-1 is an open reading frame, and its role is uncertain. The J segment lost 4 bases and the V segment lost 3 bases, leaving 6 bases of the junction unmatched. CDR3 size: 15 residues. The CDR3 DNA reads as TGCGCCAGCAGTCATCAGGGGGCGATGCCAGATACGCAGTATTTT. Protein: CASSHQGAMPDTQYF.

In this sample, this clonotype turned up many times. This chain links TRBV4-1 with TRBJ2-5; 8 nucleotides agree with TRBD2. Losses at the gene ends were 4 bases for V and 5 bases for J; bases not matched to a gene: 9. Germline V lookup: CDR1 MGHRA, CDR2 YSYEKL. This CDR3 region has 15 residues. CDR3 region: CASSLTGLESETQYF. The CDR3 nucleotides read TGCGCCAGCAGCCTGACGGGACTAGAATCGGAGACCCAGTACTTC.

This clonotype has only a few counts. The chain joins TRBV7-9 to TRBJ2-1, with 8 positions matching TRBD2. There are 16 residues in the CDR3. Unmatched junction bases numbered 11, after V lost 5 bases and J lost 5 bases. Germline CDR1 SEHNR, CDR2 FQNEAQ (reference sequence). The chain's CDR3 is CASSPLPGGPNNEQFF. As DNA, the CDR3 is TGTGCCAGCAGCCCGTTACCGGGAGGGCCAAACAATGAGCAGTTCTTC.

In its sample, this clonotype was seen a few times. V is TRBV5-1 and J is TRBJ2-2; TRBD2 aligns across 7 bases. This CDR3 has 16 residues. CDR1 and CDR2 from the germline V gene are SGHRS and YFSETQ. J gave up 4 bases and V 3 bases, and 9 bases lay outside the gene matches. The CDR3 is CASSYSREILTGELFF. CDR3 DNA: TGCGCCAGCAGCTATTCGCGGGAGATACTCACCGGGGAGCTGTTTTTT.

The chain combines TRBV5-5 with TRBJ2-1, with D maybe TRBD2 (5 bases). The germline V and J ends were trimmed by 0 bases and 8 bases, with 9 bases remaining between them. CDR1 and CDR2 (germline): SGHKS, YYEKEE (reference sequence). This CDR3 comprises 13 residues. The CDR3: CASSLDMEDEQFF. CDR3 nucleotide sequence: TGTGCCAGCAGCTTGGACATGGAGGATGAGCAGTTCTTC.

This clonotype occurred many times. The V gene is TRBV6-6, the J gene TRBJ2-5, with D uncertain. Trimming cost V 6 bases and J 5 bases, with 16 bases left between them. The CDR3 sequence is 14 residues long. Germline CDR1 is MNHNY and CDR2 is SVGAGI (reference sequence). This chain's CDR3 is CASSPRAVLETQYF. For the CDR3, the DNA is TGTGCCAGCAGCCCCCGCGCGGTCTTGGAGACCCAGTACTTC.